A single sample gave rise to the 25 T cell receptor beta chains below, sequenced in a study of blood T cell repertoires in COVID-19. Libraries were prepared by immunoSEQ multiplex PCR; TCRdb keeps only in-frame clonotypes and omits some of them. The sample shows 200,000 to 250,000 clones, 84% of them seen only once. Sequencing was carried out using PBMCs or T cells enriched from blood (not recorded which). The receptor set was obtained from a man in his sixties who had recovered from COVID-19.

The genes are TRBV3-1 (or the pseudogene TRBV3-2) and TRBJ1-6; TRBD1 matches 7 bases. The junction had 2 bases not matched to a gene; V was cut back by 3 bases and J by 9 bases. Per germline, CDR1 LGHDT and CDR2 YNNKEL (reference sequence). The CDR3 spans 13 residues. CDR3 sequence reads: CASSQGQSSPLHF. CDR3 nucleotides: TGTGCCAGCAGCCAGGGACAGAGTTCACCCCTCCACTTT.

The chain uses TRBV18 and TRBJ2-7; perhaps TRBD1 as D (6 bases). Germline CDR1 reads KGHSH; CDR2 reads LQKENI. V was pared by 3 bases and J by 5 bases, with 11 bases between. CDR3 length equals 13 residues. CDR3 in DNA: TGTGCCAGCTCACCGGGCAGGGACAACGAGCAGTACTTC. This sequence encodes CASSPGRDNEQYF.

The rearrangement uses TRBV6-5 and TRBJ1-2; D may be TRBD1 (6 bases). The CDR3 runs to 13 residues. CDR1 MNHEY and CDR2 SVGAGI come from the germline V gene. Trimming shortened V by 8 bases and J by 6 bases, and 16 bases separated the two germline ends. The CDR3 is CASRSGDMDGYTF. CDR3 DNA: TGTGCCAGCCGTTCAGGGGATATGGATGGCTACACCTTC.

This clone was observed a single time. The rearrangement links TRBV7-2 to TRBJ2-5; 10 positions match TRBD2. Germline V gene lookup returns CDR1 SGHTA and CDR2 FQGNSA. There are 18 residues in the CDR3. The junction had 8 bases not matched to a gene; V was cut back by 0 bases and J by 1 base. The CDR3: CASSLARRLAGRQETQYF. The DNA for the CDR3 is TGTGCCAGCAGCTTAGCGCGTCGACTAGCGGGCCGCCAAGAGACCCAGTACTTC.

The chain couples TRBV3-1 (or the pseudogene TRBV3-2) to TRBJ1-6; D is uncertain. This CDR3 comprises 14 residues. Germline CDR1 is LGHDT and CDR2 is YNNKEL (reference sequence). The V gene lost 1 base and the J gene lost 6 bases, with 7 bases spanning the gap. The chain's CDR3 is CASSQAYGNSPLHF. Written as DNA, the CDR3 is TGTGCCAGCAGCCAAGCTTACGGTAATTCACCCCTCCACTTT.

This chain links TRBV12-3 or TRBV12-4 with TRBJ1-4; unclear D gene. V lost 3 bases to trimming and J lost 6 bases, with 8 bases between them. The CDR3 extends over 13 amino acids. CDR3 nucleotides: TGTGCCAGCAGTTTCGAGACTTATGAAAAACTGTTTTTT. It translates to CASSFETYEKLFF.

This chain connects TRBV12-5 to TRBJ1-3; D gene ambiguous. V was cut by 1 base and J by 0 bases, with 7 bases left in between. CDR1 and CDR2 (germline): LGHNT, FRNRAP. The CDR3 is 15 residues long. This chain's CDR3 is CASGLGANSGNTIYF. The CDR3 nucleotides are TGTGCTAGTGGTTTGGGCGCAAACTCTGGAAACACCATATATTTT.

The rearrangement links TRBV10-3 to TRBJ2-5, with D possibly TRBD1 on 6 matching bases. The CDR3 has 14 residues. Germline CDR1 reads ENHRY; CDR2 reads SYGVKD. V lost 6 bases, J lost 4 bases, and 15 bases lay in between. The CDR3 DNA sequence: TGTGCCATCAGGGATGAACGAGGGGGAGAGACCCAGTACTTC. It codes for CAIRDERGGETQYF.

V usage is TRBV24-1 and J usage is TRBJ1-3; the D gene is possibly TRBD1 (5 bases). V lost 3 bases and J lost 6, with 14 bases in between. The germline gives CDR1 KGHDR, CDR2 SFDVKD. The length of the CDR3 is 15 residues. In DNA form, the CDR3 reads TGTGCCACCAGTGATCCACGGACATCTACAAACACCATATATTTT. Translation: CATSDPRTSTNTIYF.

The J gene is TRBJ2-2, the V gene TRBV2; unclear D gene. There are 18 residues in the CDR3. Germline CDR1 is SNHLY and CDR2 is FYNNEI. The germline V and J ends were trimmed by 0 bases and 7 bases, with 21 bases remaining between them. CDR3 sequence reads: CASSEARLEFRVGGELFF. The CDR3 coding sequence is TGTGCCAGCAGTGAAGCGCGGCTCGAGTTCCGGGTGGGCGGGGAGCTGTTTTTT.

This chain uses TRBV18 with TRBJ1-3; possibly TRBD1 for D (5 bases). The germline CDR1 and CDR2 sequences are KGHSH and LQKENI. Between the trimmed V and J ends, which lost 0 bases and 2 bases, there was a span of 14 bases. This CDR3 spans 17 amino acids. CDR3 in amino acids: CASSPPEYGGAGNTIYF. The CDR3 DNA is TGTGCCAGCTCACCACCGGAGTACGGGGGGGCTGGAAACACCATATATTTT.

This clone was observed once. The V gene is TRBV27, the J gene TRBJ2-5; 9 bases are shared with TRBD1. There are 15 residues in the CDR3. The V segment lost 4 bases and the J segment 4 bases; nucleotides outside the gene matches: 7. The germline gives CDR1 MNHEY, CDR2 SMNVEV (reference sequence). The DNA of the CDR3 is TGTGCCAGCAGTTCTACCGGGACAGGGTCAGAGACCCAGTACTTC. Translation gives CASSSTGTGSETQYF.

The rearrangement joins TRBV4-2 to TRBJ1-6; no clear D gene. The V end was cut by 0 bases, the J end by 10 bases, with 13 bases between. Germline CDR1 LGHNA, CDR2 YNFKEQ. The CDR3 spans 15 residues. The CDR3 DNA reads TGTGCCAGCAGCCAAGATAGGAGGTTAAGGTCACCCCTCCACTTT. Translating gives CASSQDRRLRSPLHF.

The chain is built from TRBV19 and TRBJ2-1, with 10 bases that match TRBD2. CDR3 length equals 15 residues. In germline, CDR1 is LNHDA, CDR2 SQIVND (reference sequence). J was trimmed by 4 bases and V by 6 bases; bases with no gene match: 6. CDR3 sequence: CASRQLAGSYNEQFF. The CDR3 bases are TGTGCCAGTAGGCAACTAGCGGGGTCGTACAATGAGCAGTTCTTC.

The V and J genes are TRBV4-2 and TRBJ2-1; 10 bases agree with TRBD2. This CDR3 contains 20 residues. Trimming at V came to 0 bases and at J to 2 bases, leaving 13 bases not matched to a gene. Germline CDR1 is LGHNA and CDR2 is YNFKEQ. The CDR3, as DNA: TGTGCCAGCAGCCAAGATTCCAGGGCTCGGCTAGCGGGAGCCTACAATGAGCAGTTCTTC. Translating it yields CASSQDSRARLAGAYNEQFF.

This clone was recorded once. CDR3 sequence (DNA): TGTGCCACCAGCAGAGAGACAAGTTCTCAGCCCCAGCATTTT. Protein: CATSRETSSQPQHF. The chain employs TRBV15 and TRBJ1-5; D not resolved. There are 14 residues in the CDR3. The V end lost 0 bases, the J end lost 6 bases, and 9 bases lay between the germline ends. Germline V gene lookup returns CDR1 LNHNV and CDR2 YYDKDF (reference sequence).

Worth noting for this clone: Other DNA sequences in this specimen translate into the identical CDR3. The V gene is TRBV7-9, the J gene TRBJ2-5; 7 bases agree with TRBD1. J gave up 1 base and V 3 bases, and 2 bases lay outside the gene matches. Germline V gene lookup returns CDR1 SEHNR and CDR2 FQNEAQ (reference sequence). This CDR3 contains 14 residues. The CDR3 nucleotides are TGTGCCAGCAGCTTGGCAGGGGGCCAAGAGACCCAGTACTTC. Translated, it gives CASSLAGGQETQYF.

The CDR3 is CASSPRVTKDQPQHF. The DNA of the CDR3 is TGTGCCAGCTCACCCAGGGTAACGAAGGATCAGCCCCAGCATTTT. V gene TRBV18 combines with J gene TRBJ1-5; possible D gene TRBD1, 5 bases. This CDR3 is built from 15 residues. Looked up from germline, CDR1 is KGHSH and CDR2 is LQKENI. The V end lost 3 bases, the J end lost 5 bases, and 14 bases lay between the germline ends.

The chain couples TRBV5-4 to TRBJ1-3; 10 bases line up with TRBD1. CDR3 length equals 13 residues. The germline V gene encodes CDR1 SGHNT and CDR2 YYREEE (reference sequence). V lost 3 bases, J lost 8 bases, and 2 bases stayed unmatched. CDR3 nucleotides: TGTGCCAGCAGCTCGACAGGGGGCGACACCATATATTTT. Its protein product is CASSSTGGDTIYF.

The chain carries TRBV24-1 and TRBJ1-5, with a tentative D call TRBD1 (6 bases). Trimming cost V 5 bases and J 7 bases, with 14 bases left between them. The CDR3 covers 14 residues. Germline V gene data show CDR1 as KGHDR and CDR2 as SFDVKD. As DNA, the CDR3 is TGTGCCACCAGTGGCGGGGGGCGGGGCCAGCCCCAGCATTTT. Translating it yields CATSGGGRGQPQHF.

The chain recombines TRBV10-2 with TRBJ2-2; D is possibly TRBD1 (6 bases). The V and J ends lost 3 bases and 0 bases respectively, with 11 bases between them. CDR3 length equals 16 residues. Germline loops: CDR1 WSHSY, CDR2 SAAADI. Here the CDR3 DNA reads TGCGCCAGCAGTGATCCGGGACATACGAACACCGGGGAGCTGTTTTTT. Translated, it gives CASSDPGHTNTGELFF.

This clone was observed a handful of times. Here the CDR3 DNA reads TGCAGTGCTAGAGATGAGGGGGCAGCTTTCTTT. Its translation is CSARDEGAAFF. The chain uses TRBV20-1 and TRBJ1-1; TRBD1 agrees at 7 bases. Germline V gene data show CDR1 as DFQATT and CDR2 as SNEGSKA (reference sequence). The V gene end was trimmed by 0 bases and the J gene end by 10 bases; junction bases not matched to a gene: 2. CDR3 length: 11 residues.

The chain has TRBV4-2 and TRBJ1-5, with TRBD1 identical over 8 bases. The germline V gene encodes CDR1 LGHNA and CDR2 YNFKEQ. Trimming at V came to 2 bases and at J to 5 bases, leaving 2 bases not matched to a gene. This CDR3 contains 14 residues. The CDR3 region has the DNA TGTGCCAGCAGCCAACCAGGGGGCTATCAGCCCCAGCATTTT. This translates into CASSQPGGYQPQHF.

This chain links TRBV11-2 with TRBJ1-4; the D gene is possibly TRBD1 (6 bases). V lost 2 bases and J 4 bases, leaving 11 bases between the germline ends. Germline CDR1 SGHAT, CDR2 FQNNGV. The CDR3 is 15 residues long. The CDR3 loop reads CASSLQGRSNEKLFF. The CDR3 DNA follows: TGTGCCAGCAGCTTACAGGGGAGAAGTAATGAAAAACTGTTTTTT.

The chain links TRBV4-2 to TRBJ2-7, with a weak D call TRBD1 (5 bases). Germline values: CDR1 LGHNA, CDR2 YNFKEQ. This CDR3 comprises 15 residues. Trimming pared 0 bases from V and 4 bases from J, leaving 13 bases between. This CDR3 is CASSQDAAGWYEQYF. The CDR3 nucleotides are TGTGCCAGCAGCCAAGATGCAGCAGGGTGGTACGAGCAGTACTTC.